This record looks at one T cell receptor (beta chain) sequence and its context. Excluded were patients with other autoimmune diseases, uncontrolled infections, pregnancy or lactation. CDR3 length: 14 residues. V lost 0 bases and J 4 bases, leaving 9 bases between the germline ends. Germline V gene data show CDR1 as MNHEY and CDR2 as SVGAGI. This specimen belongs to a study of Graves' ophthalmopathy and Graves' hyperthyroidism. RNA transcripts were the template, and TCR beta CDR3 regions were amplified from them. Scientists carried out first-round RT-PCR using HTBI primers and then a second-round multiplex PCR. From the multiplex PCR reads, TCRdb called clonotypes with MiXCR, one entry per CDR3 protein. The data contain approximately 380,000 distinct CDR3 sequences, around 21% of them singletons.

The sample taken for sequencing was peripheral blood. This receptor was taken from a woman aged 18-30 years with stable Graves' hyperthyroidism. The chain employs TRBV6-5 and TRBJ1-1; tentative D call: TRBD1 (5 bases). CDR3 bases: TGTGCCAGCAGTTACTCGGTGAGGGGCACTGAAGCTTTCTTT. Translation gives CASSYSVRGTEAFF.